These T cell receptor beta chains were read from a single sample in a study of technical replicates of blood from a handful of donors. Sequencing used immunoSEQ multiplex PCR; TCRdb keeps in-frame clones, though not all of them. This sample yields 53,000 or so clones, of which roughly 95% are seen a single time; less than 5% belongs to the top ten. The sample consisted of PBMCs. These receptors were collected from a human donor in good health. Some clones in this sample may be carry-over from other donors' samples. Both conserved end residues are part of each CDR3. The D gene is left open where the match is weak. Clone size is given for some rows only: seen once, a few or many times, or a class if the clone is expanded.

size	V	D	J	CDR3	DNA
.	TRBV5-4	.	TRBJ2-2	CASSPGGTGFTGELFF	TGTGCCAGCAGCCCGGGGGGGACAGGGTTCACCGGGGAGCTGTTTTTT
few	TRBV5-4	TRBD1	TRBJ1-6	CASSLGTGGVGSPLHF	TGTGCCAGCAGCTTGGGGACAGGGGGAGTAGGATCACCCCTCCACTTT
.	TRBV18	.	TRBJ2-5	CASSPEQGQAETQYF	TGTGCCAGCTCACCGGAGCAGGGTCAGGCAGAGACCCAGTACTTC
.	TRBV4-3	TRBD2	TRBJ2-7	CASSQDFSSGSYEQYF	TGCGCCAGCAGCCAAGACTTCTCTAGCGGGAGCTACGAGCAGTACTTC
.	TRBV7-6	.	TRBJ2-3	CASSAPRAGTNTQYF	TGTGCCAGCAGCGCCCCCCGGGCAGGGACAAATACGCAGTATTTT
.	TRBV6-5	TRBD1	TRBJ2-3	CASSQDRAADTQYF	TGTGCCAGCAGCCAGGACAGGGCCGCAGATACGCAGTATTTT
.	TRBV10-3	TRBD1	TRBJ1-6	CAISSGQGLNSPLHF	TGTGCCATCAGTTCCGGACAGGGGTTGAATTCACCCCTCCACTTT
.	TRBV7-3	.	TRBJ2-1	CASSLDERIYEQFF	TGTGCCAGCAGCTTAGATGAGAGGATCTATGAGCAGTTCTTC
.	TRBV27	TRBD2	TRBJ2-3	CASSLAGRRGTQYF	TGTGCCAGCAGTTTGGCGGGCCGGCGGGGGACGCAGTATTTT
.	TRBV7-2	TRBD1	TRBJ1-5	CASSKTGGNQPQHF	TGTGCCAGCAGCAAGACAGGGGGCAATCAGCCCCAGCATTTT
.	TRBV7-2	.	TRBJ2-5	CASSSTRWKTQYF	TGTGCCAGCAGTTCCACTAGGTGGAAGACCCAGTACTTC
once	TRBV4-2	TRBD1	TRBJ1-2	CASSLGQGDDYGYTF	TGTGCCAGCAGCTTAGGACAGGGCGACGACTATGGCTACACCTTC
.	TRBV18	.	TRBJ1-1	CASSIQGMDTEAFF	TGTGCCAGCTCTATTCAGGGGATGGACACTGAAGCTTTCTTT
.	TRBV6-7	TRBD1	TRBJ1-6	CASSYVWAGGDSPLHF	TGTGCCAGCAGTTACGTCTGGGCAGGGGGCGATTCACCCCTCCACTTT
.	TRBV9	.	TRBJ1-2	CASSVADTGGVYGYTF	TGTGCCAGCAGCGTAGCTGATACGGGGGGCGTCTATGGCTACACCTTC
.	TRBV5-1	TRBD1	TRBJ1-1	CASSPGQGWVTEAFF	TGCGCCAGCAGCCCCGGACAGGGGTGGGTCACTGAAGCTTTCTTT
.	TRBV4-2	.	TRBJ2-1	CASSPGDSSGRNEQFF	TGTGCCAGCAGCCCTGGGGACTCCTCGGGAAGGAATGAGCAGTTCTTC
.	TRBV6-5	.	TRBJ1-2	CASRPSGLNGYTF	TGTGCCAGCAGGCCGTCAGGCCTCAATGGCTACACCTTC
.	TRBV27	TRBD1	TRBJ2-7	CASSRTGTGGYEQYF	TGTGCCAGCAGTCGAACCGGGACAGGGGGCTACGAGCAGTACTTC
.	TRBV30	TRBD2	TRBJ2-3	CAWSPAGVPDTQYF	TGTGCCTGGAGTCCGGCGGGAGTCCCAGATACGCAGTATTTT
once	TRBV7-3	.	TRBJ2-2	CASSLGTGELFF	TGTGCCAGCAGCCTCGGCACCGGGGAGCTGTTTTTT
.	TRBV6-1	TRBD2	TRBJ2-7	CASSEPLWREVPHEQYF	TGTGCCAGCAGTGAACCCCTCTGGCGGGAGGTCCCCCACGAGCAGTACTTC
.	TRBV7-8	TRBD1	TRBJ2-2	CASRRTGGAGAGELFF	TGTGCCAGCAGACGTACAGGGGGCGCTGGGGCCGGGGAGCTGTTTTTT
once	TRBV4-1	.	TRBJ1-3	CASSPGGNTIYF	TGCGCCAGCAGCCCCGGGGGAAACACCATATATTTT
.	TRBV6-5	TRBD1	TRBJ1-5	CASSAGQGSNQPQHF	TGTGCCAGCAGTGCCGGACAGGGAAGCAATCAGCCCCAGCATTTT
.	TRBV4-3	.	TRBJ1-2	CASSQQGPLRPTFTF	TGCGCCAGCAGCCAGCAGGGTCCCTTACGACCTACTTTCACCTTC
.	TRBV4-1	TRBD2	TRBJ2-1	CASSLSAGGPDEQFF	TGCGCCAGCAGCCTCAGCGCGGGAGGGCCGGATGAGCAGTTCTTC
.	TRBV5-1	TRBD1	TRBJ1-3	CASSPGTEAGNTIYF	TGCGCCAGCAGCCCAGGGACAGAAGCTGGAAACACCATATATTTT
.	TRBV2	.	TRBJ2-1	CASSERLISYNEQFF	TGTGCCAGCAGTGAACGACTGATTTCCTACAATGAGCAGTTCTTC
.	TRBV5-1	.	TRBJ2-3	CASSPGGRTDTQYF	TGCGCCAGCAGCCCCGGGGGACGCACAGATACGCAGTATTTT
once	TRBV4-1	.	TRBJ2-7	CASSQVWGPGYEQYF	TGCGCCAGCAGCCAAGTGTGGGGGCCCGGCTACGAGCAGTACTTC
few	TRBV7-8	.	TRBJ2-7	CASSHSSGDLYEQYF	TGTGCCAGCAGTCACTCCTCAGGGGACCTTTACGAGCAGTACTTC
.	TRBV5-1	TRBD2	TRBJ2-3	CASSLTSGTDTQYF	TGCGCCAGCAGCTTGACTAGCGGTACAGATACGCAGTATTTT
.	TRBV7-8	.	TRBJ2-6	CASSPGGFPQSRANVLTF	TGTGCCAGCAGCCCGGGCGGGTTTCCACAAAGTCGGGCCAACGTCCTGACTTTC
.	TRBV19	.	TRBJ1-5	CASSDRPEQPQHF	TGTGCCAGTAGTGACAGGCCCGAACAGCCCCAGCATTTT
once	TRBV11-1	TRBD2	TRBJ2-3	CASSHDSFQRGPTDTQYF	TGTGCCAGCAGCCATGACTCTTTCCAGCGGGGACCCACAGATACGCAGTATTTT
.	TRBV2	.	TRBJ2-5	CASSLDEETQYF	TGTGCCAGCAGTCTAGACGAAGAGACCCAGTACTTC
.	TRBV14	TRBD1	TRBJ2-7	CASSPRGDRGSYEQYF	TGTGCCAGCAGCCCTCGGGGGGACAGGGGCTCCTACGAGCAGTACTTC
.	TRBV7-3	TRBD1	TRBJ2-5	CASSLRGQPKETQYF	TGTGCCAGCAGCTTAAGGGGACAGCCCAAAGAGACCCAGTACTTC
.	TRBV2	TRBD1	TRBJ1-2	CASSEEQGVGGYTF	TGTGCCAGCAGTGAAGAGCAGGGGGTAGGTGGCTACACCTTC
.	TRBV9	TRBD1	TRBJ1-5	CASSFTGVGQPQHF	TGTGCCAGCAGCTTTACAGGGGTCGGTCAGCCCCAGCATTTT
.	TRBV30	TRBD1	TRBJ1-1	CAWSGGQGGTEAFF	TGTGCCTGGAGTGGGGGACAGGGAGGCACTGAAGCTTTCTTT